The 13 T cell receptor beta chains presented below share a single source sample, sequenced in a study of shared clonotypes between healthy human individuals. Clones were read by immunoSEQ multiplex PCR, and TCRdb kept only the in-frame ones, dropping some. The repertoire includes 2 million to 2.5 million clones, 90% to 95% of them detected once, and 0.39% sits in the top ten. Sequencing was performed on naive CD4+ T cells from PBMCs. Subset in this sample: CD45RA+ positively selected. These receptors all stem from a man aged 18 to 30 in good health. Some clones in this sample may be carry-over from other donors' samples.

J is TRBJ1-2 and V is TRBV6-1; 8 bases match TRBD1. The ends lost 6 bases at V and 4 bases at J; junction bases unmatched: 7. The CDR3 runs to 14 residues. CDR1 and CDR2 from the germline V gene are MNHNS and SASEGT. The CDR3 loop reads CASRVGQGSYGYTF. CDR3 coding DNA: TGTGCCAGCAGGGTTGGACAGGGTAGCTATGGCTACACCTTC.

CDR3 sequence: CASSAPEKLFF. Here the CDR3 DNA reads TGTGCCAGCAGCGCACCGGAAAAACTGTTTTTT. The chain combines TRBV5-5 with TRBJ1-4; D is unresolved. Germline CDR1 is SGHKS and CDR2 is YYEKEE (reference sequence). Trimming shortened V by 4 bases and J by 8 bases, and 6 bases separated the two germline ends. CDR3 length: 11 residues.

The chain joins TRBV28 to TRBJ1-5, with 7 bases matching TRBD1. CDR1 and CDR2 from the germline V gene are MDHEN and SYDVKM. J gave up 5 bases and V 5 bases, and 15 bases lay outside the gene matches. The CDR3 contains 17 residues. CDR3 amino acids: CASSPDRAFRLHQPQHF. The CDR3, as DNA: TGTGCCAGCAGTCCCGACAGGGCTTTCCGCCTTCATCAGCCCCAGCATTTT.

The J gene is TRBJ2-7, the V gene TRBV21-1; TRBD2, as called in the table, went unchecked against the DNA. TRBV21-1 represents a pseudogene. The CDR3 totals 15 residues. The CDR3 sequence is CASTPGRRVVYEQYF. In DNA, the CDR3 is TGTGCCAGCACCCCAGGGAGGCGGGTAGTTTACGAGCAGTACTTC.

The CDR3 here is CASSPPSGSGNTIYF. The CDR3 nucleotides are TGTGCCAGCAGCCCCCCGTCTGGATCTGGAAACACCATATATTTT. The rearrangement joins TRBV5-4 to TRBJ1-3, with D unclear. CDR3 size: 15 residues. Germline V lookup: CDR1 SGHNT, CDR2 YYREEE (reference sequence). Between the trimmed V and J ends, which lost 4 bases and 1 base, there was a span of 12 bases.

This clone appeared once. In the same sample, other DNA sequences code for this CDR3. The chain is built from TRBV7-9 and TRBJ1-5; 8 positions agree with TRBD1. The germline gives CDR1 SEHNR, CDR2 FQNEAQ (reference sequence). V lost 5 bases, J lost 4 bases, and 7 bases stayed unmatched. The CDR3 consists of 15 residues. CDR3 in DNA: TGTGCCAGCAGCCCCGCAGGGGGCGGTAATCAGCCCCAGCATTTT. Translation: CASSPAGGGNQPQHF.

This clone was seen only once. The genes are TRBV10-3 and TRBJ2-1; 12 bases map to TRBD2. The germline V gene encodes CDR1 ENHRY and CDR2 SYGVKD. J gave up 1 base and V 10 bases, and 14 bases lay outside the gene matches. The CDR3 extends over 18 amino acids. The CDR3 spells CATASTSGSIVSYNEQFF. The CDR3 DNA is TGTGCCACCGCGTCGACTAGCGGGAGTATTGTATCCTACAATGAGCAGTTCTTC.

The J gene is TRBJ1-5, the V gene TRBV5-6, with TRBD1 matching over 9 bases. Looked up from germline, CDR1 is SGHDT and CDR2 is YYEEEE. J gave up 5 bases and V 3 bases, and 6 bases lay outside the gene matches. This CDR3 comprises 15 residues. The DNA for the CDR3 is TGTGCCAGCAGCTCCGGGACAGGGAGCGATCAGCCCCAGCATTTT. It encodes CASSSGTGSDQPQHF.

A remark on this clone: This may arise from a read error, as a much more abundant clone is one base away. The sample contains more than one DNA sequence encoding this CDR3. The V and J genes are TRBV18 and TRBJ1-1; D unresolved. The CDR3 sequence is 13 residues long. The V gene lost 1 base and the J gene lost 1 base, with 4 bases spanning the gap. Germline V gene sequence: CDR1 KGHSH, CDR2 LQKENI. The CDR3 loop reads CASSPQENTEAFF. CDR3 nucleotides: TGTGCCAGCTCACCACAGGAGAACACTGAAGCTTTCTTT.

V usage is TRBV29-1 and J usage is TRBJ2-4, with 8 bases matching TRBD1. There are 15 residues in the CDR3. Per germline, CDR1 SQVTM and CDR2 ANQGSEA. V shed 4 bases and J 7 bases; nucleotides not matched to a gene: 12. DNA for the CDR3: TGCAGCGTTGTGGACCTAGGACAGGGTGGGAACATTCAGTACTTC. Its translation: CSVVDLGQGGNIQYF. The whole variable domain, remainder taken from reference TRBV29-1 and TRBJ2-4, is SAVISQKPSRDICQRGTSLTIQCQVDSQVTMMFWYRQQPGQSLTLIATANQGSEATYESGFVIDKFPISRPNLTFSTLTVSNMSPEDSSIYLCSVVDLGQGGNIQYFGAGTRLSVL.

CDR3 DNA sequence: TGTGCCAGCAGGCCTCTCCGGGGGGGACGGAGTGAGCAGTTCTTC. It yields the protein CASRPLRGGRSEQFF. The V call is TRBV28, the J call TRBJ2-1; TRBD2 matches at 8 bases. CDR1 MDHEN and CDR2 SYDVKM come from the germline V gene. The ends lost 6 bases at V and 9 bases at J; junction bases unmatched: 13. The CDR3 loop spans 15 amino acids.

The chain uses TRBV5-1 and TRBJ2-7; 10 nucleotides align to TRBD1. CDR1 SGHRS and CDR2 YFSETQ come from the germline V gene. The CDR3 loop spans 15 amino acids. J lost 2 bases, V lost 5 bases, and 7 bases had no gene match. The CDR3 loop is CASRPGTGVPYEQYF. For the CDR3, the DNA is TGCGCCAGCAGGCCCGGGACAGGGGTTCCCTACGAGCAGTACTTC.

The V and J genes are TRBV4-2 and TRBJ2-1; D perhaps matches TRBD1 (5 bases). Germline V gene sequence: CDR1 LGHNA, CDR2 YNFKEQ. The CDR3 spans 14 residues. The V end lost 2 bases, the J end lost 6 bases, and 11 bases lay between the germline ends. CDR3 sequence: CASSQSAGSNEQFF. CDR3 nucleotides: TGTGCCAGCAGCCAATCCGCAGGGTCCAATGAGCAGTTCTTC.